This T cell receptor (beta chain) was recorded in a study of blood T cell repertoires in COVID-19. At the level of the study: Acute and convalescent COVID-19 samples came from the United States, Italy and Spain. PBMCs, B-cell-depleted T cells, or T cells were the source of the cDNA or gDNA that made up the material.

Trimming removed 4 bases from V and 4 bases from J, with 26 bases in between. The germline V gene has CDR1 MNHEY and CDR2 SMNVEV (reference sequence). This CDR3 is built from 19 residues. Here immunoSEQ multiplex PCR was the method, and the copy in TCRdb shows in-frame clones only, minus some. Among 52,000 or so clones, 90% to 95% were seen once, and the ten largest hold 3.5% to 5%. What was sequenced was peripheral blood. The sequence came from a man between 45 and 60 years old with acute or convalescent COVID-19. This chain uses TRBV27 with TRBJ2-1, with D possibly matching TRBD2 (6 bases). In nucleotides, the CDR3 is TGTGCCAGCAGTTCTCGCGGGGTTTCCCTGGAGTACATATACAATGAGCAGTTCTTC. Translation: CASSSRGVSLEYIYNEQFF.